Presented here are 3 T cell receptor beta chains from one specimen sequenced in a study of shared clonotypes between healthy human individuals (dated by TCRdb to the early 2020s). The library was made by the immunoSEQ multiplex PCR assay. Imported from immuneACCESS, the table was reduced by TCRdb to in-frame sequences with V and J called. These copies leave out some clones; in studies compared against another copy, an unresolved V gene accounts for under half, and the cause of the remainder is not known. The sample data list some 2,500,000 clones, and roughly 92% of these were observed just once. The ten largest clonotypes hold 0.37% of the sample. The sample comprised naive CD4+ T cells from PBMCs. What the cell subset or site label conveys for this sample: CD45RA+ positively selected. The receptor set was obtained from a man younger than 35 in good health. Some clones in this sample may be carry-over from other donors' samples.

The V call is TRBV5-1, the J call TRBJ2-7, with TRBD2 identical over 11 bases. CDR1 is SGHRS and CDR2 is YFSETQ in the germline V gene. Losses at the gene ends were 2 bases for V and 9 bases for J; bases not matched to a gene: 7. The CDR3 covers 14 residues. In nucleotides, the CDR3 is TGCGCCAGCAGCTTTATAGCGGGAGGGGTAGGGCAGTACTTC. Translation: CASSFIAGGVGQYF. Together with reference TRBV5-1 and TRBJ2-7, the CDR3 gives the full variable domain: KAGVTQTPRYLIKTRGQQVTLSCSPISGHRSVSWYQQTPGQGLQFLFEYFSETQRNKGNFPGRFSGRQFSNSRSEMNVSTLELGDSALYLCASSFIAGGVGQYFGPGTRLTVT.

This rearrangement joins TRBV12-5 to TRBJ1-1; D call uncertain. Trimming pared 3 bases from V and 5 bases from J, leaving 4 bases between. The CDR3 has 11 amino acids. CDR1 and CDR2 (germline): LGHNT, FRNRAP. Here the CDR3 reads CASGFGTEAFF. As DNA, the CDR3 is TGTGCTAGTGGTTTTGGGACTGAAGCTTTCTTT.

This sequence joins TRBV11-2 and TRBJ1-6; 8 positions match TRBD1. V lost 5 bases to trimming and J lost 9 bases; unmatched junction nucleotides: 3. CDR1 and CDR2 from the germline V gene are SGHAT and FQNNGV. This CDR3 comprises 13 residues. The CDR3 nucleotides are TGTGCCAGCAGCCGGGACAGGCTTTCACCCCTCCACTTT. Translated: CASSRDRLSPLHF.